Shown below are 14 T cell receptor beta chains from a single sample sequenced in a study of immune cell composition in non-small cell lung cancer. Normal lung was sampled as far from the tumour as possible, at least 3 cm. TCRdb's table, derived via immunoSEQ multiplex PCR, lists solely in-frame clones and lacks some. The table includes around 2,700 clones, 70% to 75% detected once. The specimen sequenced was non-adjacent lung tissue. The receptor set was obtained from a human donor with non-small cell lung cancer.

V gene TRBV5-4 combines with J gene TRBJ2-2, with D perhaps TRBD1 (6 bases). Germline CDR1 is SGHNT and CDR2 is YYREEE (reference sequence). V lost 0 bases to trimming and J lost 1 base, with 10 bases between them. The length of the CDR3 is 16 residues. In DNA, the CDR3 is TGTGCCAGCAGCTTGGGTGTGACAGGGAACACCGGGGAGCTGTTTTTT. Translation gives CASSLGVTGNTGELFF.

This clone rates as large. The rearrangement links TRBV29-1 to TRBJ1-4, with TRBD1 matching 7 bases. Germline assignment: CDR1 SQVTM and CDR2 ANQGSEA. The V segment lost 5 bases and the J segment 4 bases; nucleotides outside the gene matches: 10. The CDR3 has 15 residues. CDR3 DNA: TGCAGCGTTCGCTTTGGGACAGCCCGTAATGAAAAACTGTTTTTT. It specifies CSVRFGTARNEKLFF. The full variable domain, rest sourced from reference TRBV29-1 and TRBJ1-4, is SAVISQKPSRDICQRGTSLTIQCQVDSQVTMMFWYRQQPGQSLTLIATANQGSEATYESGFVIDKFPISRPNLTFSTLTVSNMSPEDSSIYLCSVRFGTARNEKLFFGSGTQLSVL.

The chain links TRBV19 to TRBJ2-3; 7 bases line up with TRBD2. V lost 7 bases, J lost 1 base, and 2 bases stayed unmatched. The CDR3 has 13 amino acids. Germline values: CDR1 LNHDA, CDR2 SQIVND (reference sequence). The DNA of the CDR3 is TGTGCCAGTAATAGCGGGCGCACAGATACGCAGTATTTT. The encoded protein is CASNSGRTDTQYF.

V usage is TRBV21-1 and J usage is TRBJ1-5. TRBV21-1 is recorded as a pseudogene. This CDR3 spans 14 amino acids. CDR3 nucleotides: TGTGCCAGCAGCAAAACGGGTACCAATCAGCCCCAGCATTTT. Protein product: CASSKTGTNQPQHF.

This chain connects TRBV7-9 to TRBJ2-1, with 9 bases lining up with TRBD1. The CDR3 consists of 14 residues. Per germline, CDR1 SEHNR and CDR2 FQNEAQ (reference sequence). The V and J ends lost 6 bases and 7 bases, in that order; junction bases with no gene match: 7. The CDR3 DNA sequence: TGTGCCAGCAGTCGACAGGGGGTAGAGAATGAGCAGTTCTTC. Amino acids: CASSRQGVENEQFF.

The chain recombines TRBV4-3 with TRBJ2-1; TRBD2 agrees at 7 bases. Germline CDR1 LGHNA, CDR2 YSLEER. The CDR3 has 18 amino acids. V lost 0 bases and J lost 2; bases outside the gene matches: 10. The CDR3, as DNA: TGCGCCAGCAGCCAAGAGCCGGGGAGGGCTAGTCCCTACAATGAGCAGTTCTTC. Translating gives CASSQEPGRASPYNEQFF.

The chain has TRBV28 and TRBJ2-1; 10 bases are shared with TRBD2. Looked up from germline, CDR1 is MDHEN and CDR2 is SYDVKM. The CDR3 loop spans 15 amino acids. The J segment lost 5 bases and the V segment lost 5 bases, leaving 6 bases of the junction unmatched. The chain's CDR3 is CASSLAGAKNNEQFF. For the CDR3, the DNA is TGTGCCAGCAGTCTAGCGGGAGCGAAAAACAATGAGCAGTTCTTC.

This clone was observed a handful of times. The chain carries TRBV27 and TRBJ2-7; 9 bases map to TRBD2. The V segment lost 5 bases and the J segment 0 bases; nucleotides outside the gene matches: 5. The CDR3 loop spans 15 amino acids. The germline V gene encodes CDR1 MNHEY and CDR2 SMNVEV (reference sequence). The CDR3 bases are TGTGCCAGCAGTCCTGGGACTAGCAGCTCCTACGAGCAGTACTTC. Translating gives CASSPGTSSSYEQYF.

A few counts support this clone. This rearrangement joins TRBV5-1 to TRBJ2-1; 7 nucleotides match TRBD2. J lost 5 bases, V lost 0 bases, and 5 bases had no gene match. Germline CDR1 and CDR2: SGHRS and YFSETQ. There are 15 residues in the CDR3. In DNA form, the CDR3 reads TGCGCCAGCAGCTTGGAAGGGACTAACAACAATGAGCAGTTCTTC. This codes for CASSLEGTNNNEQFF.

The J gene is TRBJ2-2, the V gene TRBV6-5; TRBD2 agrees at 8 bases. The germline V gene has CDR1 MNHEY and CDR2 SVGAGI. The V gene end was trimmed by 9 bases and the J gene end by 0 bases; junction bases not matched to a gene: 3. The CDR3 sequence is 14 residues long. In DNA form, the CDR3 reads TGTGCCAGTCGGGGGGGACCGAACACCGGGGAGCTGTTTTTT. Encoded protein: CASRGGPNTGELFF.

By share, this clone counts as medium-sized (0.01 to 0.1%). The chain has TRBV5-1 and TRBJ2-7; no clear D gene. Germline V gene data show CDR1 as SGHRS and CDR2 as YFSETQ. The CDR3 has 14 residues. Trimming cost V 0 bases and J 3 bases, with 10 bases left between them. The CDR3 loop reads CASSLGGSGYEQYF. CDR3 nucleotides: TGCGCCAGCAGCTTGGGTGGGTCGGGCTACGAGCAGTACTTC.

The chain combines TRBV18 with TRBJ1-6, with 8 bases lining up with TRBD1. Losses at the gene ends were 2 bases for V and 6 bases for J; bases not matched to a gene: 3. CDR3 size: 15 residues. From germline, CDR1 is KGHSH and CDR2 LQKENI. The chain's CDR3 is CASSPKQGGNSPLHF. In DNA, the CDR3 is TGTGCCAGCTCACCAAAACAGGGGGGTAATTCACCCCTCCACTTT.

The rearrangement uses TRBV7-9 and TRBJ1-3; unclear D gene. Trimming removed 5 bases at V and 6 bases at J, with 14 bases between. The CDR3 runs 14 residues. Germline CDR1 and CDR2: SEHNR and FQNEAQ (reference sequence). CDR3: CASSTTSPANTIYF. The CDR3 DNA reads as TGTGCCAGCAGCACTACGAGCCCGGCAAACACCATATATTTT.

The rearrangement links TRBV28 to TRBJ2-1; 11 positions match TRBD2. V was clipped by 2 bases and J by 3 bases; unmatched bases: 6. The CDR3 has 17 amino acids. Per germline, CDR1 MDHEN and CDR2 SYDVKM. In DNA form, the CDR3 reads TGTGCCAGCAGTTTAGGGGCTAGCGGGAGGATCTACAATGAGCAGTTCTTC. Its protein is CASSLGASGRIYNEQFF.